This T cell receptor beta chain was documented in a study of vaccination effects on CD4 cells after COVID-19. As for the study in general: Two convalescent patients gave samples 16 days and one week before vaccination.

A note on this clone: Its antigen is not known.

Trimming took off 4 bases at V and 0 bases at J, with 18 bases between the two ends. The CDR3 is 17 residues long. Germline V lookup: CDR1 SGHVS, CDR2 FNYEAQ. Profiling relied on immunoSEQ multiplex PCR, and the TCRdb table lists in-frame clones only, not all of them. The data contain under 20,000 clones, roughly four fifths of them singletons. With the ViraFEST assay, the study expanded antigen-specific CD4+ T cells using viral peptide pools, then sequenced them. Following culture for roughly 10 days, CD4+ T cells were isolated. This individual contracted SARS-CoV-2 between March and December 2020, as verified by PCR. Researchers reported culturing two million PBMC in each well, adding 9 to 10 IU/ml IL-2 and approximately 10 ug/ml peptides. The authors exchanged half the medium for IL-2 medium on days 3 and 7.

This sequence was found in a human donor who had a prior SARS-CoV-2 infection. Source: CD4+ T cells from PBMCs cultured with SARS-CoV-2 spike peptides, taken before COVID-19 vaccination. This sequence joins TRBV7-6 and TRBJ1-1, with D possibly TRBD1 on 6 matching bases. CDR3 nucleotide sequence: TGTGCCAGCAGCTCAACCGGGGGCGCGGGGATGAACACTGAAGCTTTCTTT. It yields the protein CASSSTGGAGMNTEAFF.